This T cell receptor (beta chain) was profiled in a study of identical twins. TCRdb analysed the 5' RACE reads with MiXCR anew, one entry per CDR3 protein. The table lists hundreds of thousands of distinct CDR3 sequences, 8% to 9% of them singletons, with roughly 0.9% in the top ten. This clonotype was seen more than once but under ten times. This sample was shared with a second study, whose subject was yellow fever vaccine responses in identical twins.

The sequence derives from a woman younger than 35 in good health. The specimen was PBMCs.

The CDR3 nucleotides read TGTGCCAGCAGTTACTCGGGACCCCACTTCAATGAAAAACTGTTTTTT. Translating it yields CASSYSGPHFNEKLFF. The V gene is TRBV6-5, the J gene TRBJ1-4, with D possibly TRBD1 on 5 matching bases. Germline V CDR1 and CDR2: MNHEY, SVGAGI. This CDR3 has 16 residues. V gave up 0 bases and J gave up 5 bases, with 13 bases separating them.